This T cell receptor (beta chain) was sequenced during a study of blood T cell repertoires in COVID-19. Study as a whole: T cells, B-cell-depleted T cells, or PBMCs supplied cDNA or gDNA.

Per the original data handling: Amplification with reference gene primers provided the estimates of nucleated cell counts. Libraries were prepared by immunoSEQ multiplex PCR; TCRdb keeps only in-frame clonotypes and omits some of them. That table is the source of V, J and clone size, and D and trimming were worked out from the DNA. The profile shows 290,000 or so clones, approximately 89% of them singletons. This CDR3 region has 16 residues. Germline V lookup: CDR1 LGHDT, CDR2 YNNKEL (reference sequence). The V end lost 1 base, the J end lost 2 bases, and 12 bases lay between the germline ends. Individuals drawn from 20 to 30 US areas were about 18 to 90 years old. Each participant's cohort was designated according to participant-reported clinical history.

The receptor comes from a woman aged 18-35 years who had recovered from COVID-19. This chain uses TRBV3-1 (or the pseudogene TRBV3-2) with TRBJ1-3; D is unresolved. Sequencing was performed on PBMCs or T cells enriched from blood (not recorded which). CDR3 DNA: TGTGCCAGCAGCCAAGGGCTGAGCGATACTGGAAACACCATATATTTT. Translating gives CASSQGLSDTGNTIYF.